This T cell receptor beta chain was obtained from a study of CXCR3 chemokines and chemotherapy response in bladder cancer. This clonotype has a count of ten or more. TCRdb fed the PCR reads into MiXCR, producing one record per CDR3 protein. The profile covers 3,400 or so distinct CDR3 sequences, with roughly 27% appearing a single time and roughly an eighth taken by the ten largest. Sample acquisition took place from a patient whose treatment included neoadjuvant chemotherapy. The clonotype originates from a human donor with bladder cancer that did not respond to neoadjuvant chemotherapy.

Written as DNA, the CDR3 is TGTGCCAGCAGCTTAGGAGGGACAGGGTTATATGAAAAACTGTTTTTT. This encodes CASSLGGTGLYEKLFF. The chain couples TRBV7-9 to TRBJ1-4, with 9 positions matching TRBD1. V lost 1 base and J lost 6; bases outside the gene matches: 6. The CDR3 is 16 amino acids. The germline V gene has CDR1 SEHNR and CDR2 FQNEAQ (reference sequence).